Sequencing of this TCR beta chain was carried out in a study of blood T cell repertoires in COVID-19. Study details: Researchers got acute and convalescent COVID-19 samples from the United States, Italy and Spain.

Using immunoSEQ multiplex PCR, the repertoire was profiled, and TCRdb retains in-frame clones only, with some absent. The sample lists 150,000 to 200,000 clones; around 90% were seen once. V lost 4 bases, J lost 0 bases, and 13 bases lay in between. The CDR3 loop spans 16 amino acids. Germline-derived CDR1 and CDR2 are MDHEN and SYDVKM. Sequenced: PBMCs or T cells enriched from blood (not recorded which). The TCR originated in a woman between 18 and 30 years old who had recovered from COVID-19. The rearrangement links TRBV28 to TRBJ1-5, with TRBD1 as a possible D gene (6 bases). CDR3 sequence: CASSSISGASNQPQHF. The CDR3 DNA reads as TGTGCCAGCAGTTCCATCTCAGGGGCTAGCAATCAGCCCCAGCATTTT.